This T cell receptor (beta chain) was identified during a study of early T cells in non-severe SARS-CoV-2 infection. At the level of the study: Sequenced bulk RNA came from whole blood that was unsorted, and chains were unpaired. Study-wide points: There was a bias toward anti-spike CD8 responses in VDJdb matching, which missed private and CD4 specificities.

Ten or more counts support this clonotype. Its antigen is as yet unknown. Unique molecular identifiers were affixed to single, distinct cDNA molecules. One entry per CDR3 protein results from TCRdb running MiXCR on the 5' RACE reads. The sample shows some 45,000 distinct CDR3 sequences, around 4.6% of them seen only once. V was pared by 5 bases and J by 5 bases, with 13 bases between. Germline V CDR1 and CDR2: SGHTA, FQGNSA. This CDR3 has 14 residues. This sequence originates from an adult who was a healthcare worker with PCR-confirmed SARS-CoV-2 infection or an uninfected control (not recorded which). The sequenced material came from whole blood. The gene calls are TRBV7-2 and TRBJ2-1; the D gene is possibly TRBD1 (6 bases). CDR3 loop: CASSIDRGNNEQFF. The CDR3 DNA follows: TGTGCCAGCAGCATCGATAGGGGGAACAATGAGCAGTTCTTC.